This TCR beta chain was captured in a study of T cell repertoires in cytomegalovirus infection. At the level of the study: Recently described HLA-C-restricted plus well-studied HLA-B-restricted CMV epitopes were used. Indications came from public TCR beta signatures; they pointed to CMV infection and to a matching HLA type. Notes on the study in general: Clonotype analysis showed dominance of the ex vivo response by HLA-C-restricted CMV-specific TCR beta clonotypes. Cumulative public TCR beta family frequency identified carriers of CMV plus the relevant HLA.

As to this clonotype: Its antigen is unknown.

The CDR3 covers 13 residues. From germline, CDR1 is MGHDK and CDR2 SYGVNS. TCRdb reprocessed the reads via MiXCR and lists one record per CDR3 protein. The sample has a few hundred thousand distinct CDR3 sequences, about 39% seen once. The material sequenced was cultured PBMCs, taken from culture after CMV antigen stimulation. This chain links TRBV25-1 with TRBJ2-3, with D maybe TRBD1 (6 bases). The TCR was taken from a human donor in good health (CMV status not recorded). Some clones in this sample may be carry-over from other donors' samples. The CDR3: CATRGWSTDTQYF. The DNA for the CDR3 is TGTGCAACCAGGGGTTGGAGCACAGATACGCAGTATTTT.